What follows are 9 T cell receptor beta chains derived from one specimen sequenced in a study of blood T cell repertoires in COVID-19. Libraries were prepared by immunoSEQ multiplex PCR; TCRdb keeps only in-frame clonotypes and omits some of them. The table records 150,000 to 200,000 clones, 90% to 95% of them present only once. Sequencing input: peripheral blood. These receptor sequences come from a woman aged 45-60 years with acute or convalescent COVID-19.

In its sample, this clone was seen once. V gene TRBV5-4 combines with J gene TRBJ2-4; 7 nucleotides align to TRBD1. Trimming at V came to 4 bases and at J to 0 bases, leaving 7 bases not matched to a gene. The CDR3 has 16 residues. Germline-derived CDR1 and CDR2 are SGHNT and YYREEE (reference sequence). Here the CDR3 reads CASSQGQNLAKNIQYF. The CDR3 nucleotides are TGTGCCAGCAGCCAGGGACAGAATCTAGCCAAAAACATTCAGTACTTC.

The table lists this clone with a count of one. One end of the junction is discordant with germline, which a read error may explain. The V gene is TRBV11-3, the J gene TRBJ2-2; maybe TRBD1 (5 bases). Germline assignment: CDR1 SGHNT and CDR2 YENEEA. This CDR3 is built from 14 residues. DNA for the CDR3: TGTGCCAGCAGTTTAGGGGCTTACACCGGGGAGCTGTTTTTT. Translated: CASSLGAYTGELFF. The complete variable domain, with remaining parts taken from reference TRBV11-3 and TRBJ2-2, reads EAGVVQSPRYKIIEKKQPVAFWCNPISGHNTLYWYLQNLGQGPELLIRYENEEAVDDSQLPKDRFSAERLKGVDSTLKIQPAELGDSAVYLCASSLGAYTGELFFGEGSRLTVL.

The chain joins TRBV4-2 to TRBJ1-5; tentatively, D is TRBD1 (5 bases). Trimming took 4 bases from V and 2 from J, leaving 9 bases between them. Per the germline V gene, CDR1 is LGHNA and CDR2 is YNFKEQ. This CDR3 has 14 amino acids. The CDR3 DNA sequence: TGTGCCAGCAGCCCGGACATTGGCAATCAGCCCCAGCATTTT. It specifies CASSPDIGNQPQHF.

The CDR3: CASSLSGTGYYGYTF. The CDR3 bases are TGTGCCAGCAGCTTATCGGGGACAGGGTACTATGGCTACACCTTC. The rearrangement joins TRBV7-2 to TRBJ1-2; TRBD1 agrees at 9 bases. J was trimmed by 3 bases and V by 2 bases; bases with no gene match: 4. The CDR3 contains 15 residues. Germline CDR1 SGHTA, CDR2 FQGNSA.

The genes are TRBV7-2 and TRBJ1-2, with 8 bases aligning to TRBD1. With V trimmed by 5 bases and J by 0 bases, 17 bases remained unmatched. Germline lookup yields CDR1 SGHTA and CDR2 FQGNSA. The CDR3 sequence is 19 residues long. The DNA for the CDR3 is TGTGCCAGCAGCAAACGGGGGCTGGCAGGGGGCAGTCCTAACTATGGCTACACCTTC. Amino acid sequence: CASSKRGLAGGSPNYGYTF.

This sequence joins TRBV4-3 and TRBJ2-5; possible D gene TRBD2, 5 bases. Trimming removed 1 base at V and 5 bases at J, with 14 bases between. The CDR3 loop spans 15 amino acids. CDR1 and CDR2 (germline): LGHNA, YSLEER. CDR3 sequence (DNA): TGCGCCAGCAGCCAAGGATGGGAGACGCGGGAGACCCAGTACTTC. Translation: CASSQGWETRETQYF.

The chain combines TRBV29-1 with TRBJ1-2; no clear D gene. The germline CDR1 and CDR2 sequences are SQVTM and ANQGSEA. V was cut by 4 bases and J by 8 bases, with 17 bases left in between. The CDR3 covers 13 residues. The CDR3: CSVGSHLKSGYTF. The CDR3 DNA reads TGCAGCGTTGGAAGCCATCTTAAGTCCGGCTACACCTTC.

The rearrangement joins TRBV9 to TRBJ2-7; a weak D match, TRBD1 (5 bases). The CDR3 extends over 15 amino acids. V dropped 7 bases and J dropped 0 bases, with 17 bases sitting between them. Germline V gene data show CDR1 as SGDLS and CDR2 as YYNGEE. This CDR3 reads CASARRGTHSYEQYF. The CDR3 DNA reads TGTGCCAGCGCCCGAAGGGGTACCCACTCCTACGAGCAGTACTTC.

The chain carries TRBV9 and TRBJ1-6; the match to TRBD1 covers 9 bases. The CDR3 extends over 14 amino acids. Germline V CDR1 and CDR2: SGDLS, YYNGEE. V dropped 3 bases and J dropped 10; count of bases not matched to a gene: 5. The CDR3 reads CASSGDRDYSPLHF. In nucleotides, the CDR3 is TGTGCCAGCAGCGGGGACAGGGACTACTCACCCCTCCACTTT.